The rows below give T cell receptor beta chains drawn from one sample of a study of cytomegalovirus exposure and HLA in healthy donors. Sequenced by immunoSEQ multiplex PCR; TCRdb stores in-frame clones only, minus some. This table holds hundreds of thousands of clones, around 80% found once. The sample taken for sequencing was PBMCs. These TCRs come from a woman in her sixties in good health and CMV-seropositive. Both conserved end residues are part of each CDR3. A D gene is named only where the DNA matches it firmly. Only some rows state a clone size, as once, few, many or a class for expanded clones.

D gene	clone size	V gene	J gene	CDR3 protein	CDR3 DNA
TRBD1	-	TRBV5-1	TRBJ1-2	CASSPPGQGMWGYTF	TGCGCCAGCAGCCCTCCGGGACAGGGGATGTGGGGCTACACCTTC
TRBD2	-	TRBV7-9	TRBJ2-5	CASSQPIAGGDRGETQYF	TGTGCCAGCAGCCAACCCATAGCGGGGGGAGACCGTGGGGAGACCCAGTACTTC
TRBD2	-	TRBV6-1	TRBJ2-7	CASSENRLREGGQYF	TGTGCCAGCAGTGAAAACCGTTTGCGGGAGGGCGGGCAGTACTTC
-	-	TRBV10-3	TRBJ2-7	CAISGRGLEGEQYF	TGTGCCATCAGTGGTCGGGGGTTGGAAGGCGAGCAGTACTTC
TRBD1	-	TRBV9	TRBJ1-2	CASSVAGGPNYGYTF	TGTGCCAGCAGCGTGGCAGGGGGCCCTAACTATGGCTACACCTTC
TRBD1	-	TRBV5-8	TRBJ1-1	CASSRGTGGNTEAFF	TGTGCCAGCAGCAGGGGGACAGGGGGGAACACTGAAGCTTTCTTT
-	once	TRBV7-2	TRBJ1-1	CASSLQSAEAFF	TGTGCCAGCAGCCTCCAGAGCGCTGAAGCTTTCTTT
-	-	TRBV7-3	TRBJ2-3	CASSAYNTDTQYF	TGTGCCAGCAGCGCATACAATACAGATACGCAGTATTTT
-	-	TRBV7-9	TRBJ2-1	CASSDRTGRDEQFF	TGTGCCAGCAGCGACAGGACGGGGAGGGATGAGCAGTTCTTC
-	once	TRBV19	TRBJ1-4	CASMLGAGEKLFF	TGTGCCAGTATGCTCGGGGCGGGGGAAAAACTGTTTTTT